A selection of T cell receptor beta chains follows, all from one sample in a study of blood T cell repertoires in COVID-19. Profiled with immunoSEQ multiplex PCR; TCRdb holds only in-frame clones, not every one. Found here are hundreds of thousands of clones, about nine tenths of them singletons; the top ten hold about 1.7%. Sequenced input: PBMCs or T cells enriched from blood (not recorded which). These receptors were taken from a man aged 40-55 years who had recovered from COVID-19. The CDR3 runs from the conserved cysteine through the conserved F or W. The order of the fields is D gene, clone size, J gene, V gene, CDR3 protein, CDR3 DNA. The D gene is left open where the match is weak. The size field is filled for only some rows; it gives once, few, many or a size class.

-,-,TRBJ1-5,TRBV19,CASSIGGGWEGQPQHF,TGTGCCAGTAGTATCGGAGGAGGGTGGGAAGGGCAGCCCCAGCATTTT
TRBD2,once,TRBJ2-1,TRBV6-2/TRBV6-3,CASSLGLARNEQFF,TGTGCCAGCAGTCTGGGACTAGCCAGGAATGAGCAGTTCTTC
TRBD2,-,TRBJ2-3,TRBV18,CASSPQDSGGGAGDTQYF,TGTGCCAGCTCACCACAGGACTCTGGCGGGGGGGCAGGAGATACGCAGTATTTT
-,once,TRBJ2-7,TRBV29-1,CSVDGDKGMAEQYF,TGCAGCGTTGACGGGGACAAGGGAATGGCCGAGCAGTACTTC
TRBD1,-,TRBJ1-2,TRBV4-2,CASSQPPTGAHRGIRVAYGYTF,TGTGCCAGCAGCCAACCTCCGACCGGGGCTCACAGGGGCATTAGGGTCGCGTATGGCTACACCTTC
TRBD1,-,TRBJ2-2,TRBV5-8,CASSIGTANTGELFF,TGTGCCAGCAGCATCGGGACAGCGAACACCGGGGAGCTGTTTTTT
TRBD1,-,TRBJ2-2,TRBV6-5,CASRRQGLNTGELFF,TGTGCCAGCAGGCGACAGGGCCTAAACACCGGGGAGCTGTTTTTT
TRBD1,once,TRBJ1-6,TRBV6-2/TRBV6-3,CASSERGLRNSPLHF,TGTGCCAGCAGTGAGAGGGGGCTTCGGAATTCACCCCTCCACTTT
-,-,TRBJ1-6,TRBV28,CASSPRQEYNSPLHF,TGTGCCAGCAGTCCCCGACAGGAGTATAATTCACCCCTCCACTTT
-,-,TRBJ2-7,TRBV19,CASSTPGLFYEQYF,TGTGCCAGTAGTACCCCAGGACTATTCTACGAGCAGTACTTC
-,-,TRBJ2-1,TRBV18,CASSPQAGRREEQFF,TGTGCCAGCTCACCACAGGCGGGGCGGCGTGAAGAGCAGTTCTTC
TRBD2,-,TRBJ2-7,TRBV6-6,CASSVGLAGDEQYF,TGTGCCAGCAGTGTGGGACTAGCGGGAGATGAGCAGTACTTC
-,once,TRBJ2-1,TRBV7-8,CASSLSTSNEQFF,TGTGCCAGCAGCTTGTCGACTAGTAATGAGCAGTTCTTC
-,-,TRBJ1-6,TRBV7-2,CASSLTGSFSSYNSPLHF,TGTGCCAGCAGCTTGACAGGTTCCTTTAGCTCCTATAATTCACCCCTCCACTTT
TRBD1,-,TRBJ1-2,TRBV6-6,CASSYRGQGHYGYTF,TGTGCCAGCAGTTACCGGGGACAGGGACACTATGGCTACACCTTC
TRBD2,-,TRBJ2-7,TRBV7-2,CASSAQSGGVSYEQYF,TGTGCCAGCAGCGCTCAGAGCGGGGGTGTCAGCTACGAGCAGTACTTC
-,-,TRBJ1-6,TRBV7-2,CASSYVSDSPLHF,TGTGCCAGCAGCTACGTTTCGGATTCACCCCTCCACTTT
TRBD1,-,TRBJ2-5,TRBV12-3/TRBV12-4,CASSWDRVGTQYF,TGTGCCAGCAGTTGGGACAGGGTCGGGACCCAGTACTTC
-,-,TRBJ2-3,TRBV24-1,CATSETTSSGTDTQYF,TGTGCCACCAGTGAAACGACTAGTTCTGGCACAGATACGCAGTATTTT
TRBD2,-,TRBJ2-1,TRBV29-1,CSVVGLAGVSEQFF,TGCAGCGTTGTCGGACTAGCGGGAGTCTCTGAGCAGTTCTTC
-,-,TRBJ2-1,TRBV2,CAIADWPQEQFF,TGTGCCATCGCGGACTGGCCTCAAGAGCAGTTCTTC
TRBD2,once,TRBJ2-3,TRBV11-3,CASSPGLVRTTDTQYF,TGTGCCAGCAGCCCAGGACTAGTCAGGACCACAGATACGCAGTATTTT
-,-,TRBJ2-1,TRBV7-2,CASSQQWSRSYNEQFF,TGTGCCAGCAGCCAGCAATGGAGTAGGTCCTACAATGAGCAGTTCTTC
-,-,TRBJ1-3,TRBV30,CAWSAGLSGNTIYF,TGTGCCTGGAGTGCAGGCCTCTCTGGAAACACCATATATTTT
TRBD1,-,TRBJ2-7,TRBV6-1,CASSERDRGPFYEQYF,TGTGCCAGCAGTGAAAGGGACAGGGGGCCCTTCTACGAGCAGTACTTC
TRBD2,few,TRBJ2-5,TRBV4-1,CASSQRLAAFQETQYF,TGCGCCAGCAGCCAACGACTAGCGGCCTTCCAAGAGACCCAGTACTTC